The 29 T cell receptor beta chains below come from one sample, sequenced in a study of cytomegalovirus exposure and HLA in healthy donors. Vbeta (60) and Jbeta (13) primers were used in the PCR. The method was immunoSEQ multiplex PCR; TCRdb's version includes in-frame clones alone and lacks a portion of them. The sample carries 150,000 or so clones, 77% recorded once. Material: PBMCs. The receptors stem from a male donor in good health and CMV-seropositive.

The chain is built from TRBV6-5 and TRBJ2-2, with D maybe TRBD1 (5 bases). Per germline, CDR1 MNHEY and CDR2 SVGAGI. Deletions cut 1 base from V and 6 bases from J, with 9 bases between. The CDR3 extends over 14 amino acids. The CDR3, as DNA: TGTGCCAGCAGTTACTACCCAGGGTCCGGGGAGCTGTTTTTT. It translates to CASSYYPGSGELFF.

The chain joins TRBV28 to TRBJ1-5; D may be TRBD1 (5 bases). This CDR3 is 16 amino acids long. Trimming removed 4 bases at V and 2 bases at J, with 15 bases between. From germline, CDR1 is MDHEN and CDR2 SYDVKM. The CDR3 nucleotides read TGTGCCAGCAGTTACGGGGGACTGGTGCGCAATCAGCCCCAGCATTTT. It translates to CASSYGGLVRNQPQHF.

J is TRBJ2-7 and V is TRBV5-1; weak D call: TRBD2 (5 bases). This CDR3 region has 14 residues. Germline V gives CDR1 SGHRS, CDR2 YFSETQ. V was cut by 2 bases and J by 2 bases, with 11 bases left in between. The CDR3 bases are TGCGCCAGCAGCTTACGAGCGGATCCCTACGAGCAGTACTTC. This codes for CASSLRADPYEQYF.

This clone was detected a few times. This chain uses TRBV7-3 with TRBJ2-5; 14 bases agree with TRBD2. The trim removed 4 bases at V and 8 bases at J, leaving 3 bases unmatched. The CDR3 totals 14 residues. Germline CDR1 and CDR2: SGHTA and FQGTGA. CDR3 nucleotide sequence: TGTGCCAGCAGCTCAGGACTAGCGGGAGGTACCCAGTACTTC. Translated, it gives CASSSGLAGGTQYF.

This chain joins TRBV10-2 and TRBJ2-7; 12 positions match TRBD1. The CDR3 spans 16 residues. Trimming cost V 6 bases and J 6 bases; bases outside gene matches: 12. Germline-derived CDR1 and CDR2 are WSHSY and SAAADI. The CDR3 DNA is TGCGCCAGCAGGCCGGGACAGGGGGCTTGGGATTCCGAGCAGTACTTC. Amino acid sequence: CASRPGQGAWDSEQYF.

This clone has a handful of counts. The chain's CDR3 is CAIGSQGRTSGANVLTF. The CDR3 nucleotides are TGTGCCATAGGTTCTCAGGGGCGCACATCTGGGGCCAACGTCCTGACTTTC. The genes are TRBV19 and TRBJ2-6; D possibly corresponds to TRBD1 (6 bases). CDR3 size: 17 residues. Trimming cost V 10 bases and J 1 base, with 20 bases left between them. Germline V CDR1 and CDR2: LNHDA, SQIVND (reference sequence). Together with reference TRBV19 and TRBJ2-6, the CDR3 gives the full variable domain: DGGITQSPKYLFRKEGQNVTLSCEQNLNHDAMYWYRQDPGQGLRLIYYSQIVNDFQKGDIAEGYSVSREKKESFPLTVTSAQKNPTAFYLCAIGSQGRTSGANVLTFGAGSRLTVL.

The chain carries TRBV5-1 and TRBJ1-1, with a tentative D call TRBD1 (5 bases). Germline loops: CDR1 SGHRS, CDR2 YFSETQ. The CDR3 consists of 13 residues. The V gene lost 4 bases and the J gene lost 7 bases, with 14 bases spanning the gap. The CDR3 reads CASSEGAGGEAFF. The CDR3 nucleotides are TGCGCCAGCAGCGAAGGGGCGGGGGGTGAAGCTTTCTTT.

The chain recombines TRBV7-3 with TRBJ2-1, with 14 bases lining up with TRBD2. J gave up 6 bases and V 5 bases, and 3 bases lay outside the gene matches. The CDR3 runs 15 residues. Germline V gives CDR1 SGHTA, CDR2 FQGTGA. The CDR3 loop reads CASSAGTSGGNEQFF. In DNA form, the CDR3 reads TGTGCCAGCAGCGCCGGGACTAGCGGGGGCAATGAGCAGTTCTTC.

CDR3 in amino acids: CASSRGEKLFF. The CDR3 DNA follows: TGTGCCAGCAGCAGGGGTGAAAAACTGTTTTTT. The chain recombines TRBV2 with TRBJ1-4; TRBD1 is a possible D gene (6 bases). Trimming stripped 6 bases from V and 7 bases from J, with 6 bases between. Per the germline V gene, CDR1 is SNHLY and CDR2 is FYNNEI. CDR3 length: 11 residues.

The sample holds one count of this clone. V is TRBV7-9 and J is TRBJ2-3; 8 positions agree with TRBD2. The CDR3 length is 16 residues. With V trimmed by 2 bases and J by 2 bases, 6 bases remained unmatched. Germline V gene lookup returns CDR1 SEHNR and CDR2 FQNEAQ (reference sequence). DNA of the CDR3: TGTGCCAGCAGCTTATTGGGACTAGGCGACACAGATACGCAGTATTTT. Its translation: CASSLLGLGDTDTQYF.

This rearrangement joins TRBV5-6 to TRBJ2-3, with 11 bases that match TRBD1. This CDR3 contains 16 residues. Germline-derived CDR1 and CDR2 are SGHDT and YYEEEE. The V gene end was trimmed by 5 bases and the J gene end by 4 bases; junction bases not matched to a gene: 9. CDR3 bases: TGTGCCAGCAGTTCCGGTGGGACAGGGGGTCCAGATACGCAGTATTTT. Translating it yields CASSSGGTGGPDTQYF.

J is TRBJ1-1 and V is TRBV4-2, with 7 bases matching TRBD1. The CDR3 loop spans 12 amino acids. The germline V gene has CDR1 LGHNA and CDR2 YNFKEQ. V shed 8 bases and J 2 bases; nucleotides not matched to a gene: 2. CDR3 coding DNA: TGTGCCAGCGGACAGGTAAACACTGAAGCTTTCTTT. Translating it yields CASGQVNTEAFF.

In DNA form, the CDR3 reads TGTGCCAGCAGAGCCCGACAGGGGTATGAAAAACTGTTTTTT. Its protein is CASRARQGYEKLFF. V usage is TRBV6-1 and J usage is TRBJ1-4; 8 bases are a match to TRBD1. After removal of 6 bases from V and 6 bases from J, the junction contained 6 bases not matched to a gene. The CDR3 has 14 residues. Germline assignment: CDR1 MNHNS and CDR2 SASEGT.

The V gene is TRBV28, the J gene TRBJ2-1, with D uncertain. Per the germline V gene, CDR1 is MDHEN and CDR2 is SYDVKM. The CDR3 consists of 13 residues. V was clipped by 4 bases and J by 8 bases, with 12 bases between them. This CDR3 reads CASSWPRWDEQFF. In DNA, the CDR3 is TGTGCCAGCAGTTGGCCGAGGTGGGATGAGCAGTTCTTC.

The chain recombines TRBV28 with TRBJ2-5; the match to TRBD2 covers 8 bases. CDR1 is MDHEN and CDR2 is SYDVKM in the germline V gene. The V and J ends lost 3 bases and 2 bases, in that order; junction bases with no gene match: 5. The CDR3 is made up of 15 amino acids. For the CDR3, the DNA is TGTGCCAGCAGTTTGAAGCGGGGGTTACAAGAGACCCAGTACTTC. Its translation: CASSLKRGLQETQYF. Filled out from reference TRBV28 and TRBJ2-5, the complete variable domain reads DVKVTQSSRYLVKRTGEKVFLECVQDMDHENMFWYRQDPGLGLRLIYFSYDVKMKEKGDIPEGYSVSREKKERFSLILESASTNQTSMYLCASSLKRGLQETQYFGPGTRLLVL.

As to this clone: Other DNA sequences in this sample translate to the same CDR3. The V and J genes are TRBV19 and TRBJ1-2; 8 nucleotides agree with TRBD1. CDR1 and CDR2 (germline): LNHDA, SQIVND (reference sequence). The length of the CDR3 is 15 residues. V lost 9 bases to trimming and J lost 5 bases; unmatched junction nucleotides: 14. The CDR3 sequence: CASGPGLTGVYGYTF. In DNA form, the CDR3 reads TGTGCCAGCGGCCCAGGTTTGACAGGGGTATATGGCTACACCTTC.

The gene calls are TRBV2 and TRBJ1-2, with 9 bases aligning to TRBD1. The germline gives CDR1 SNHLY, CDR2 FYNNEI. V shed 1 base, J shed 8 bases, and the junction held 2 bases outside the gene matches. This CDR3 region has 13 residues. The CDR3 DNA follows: TGTGCCAGCAGTGAAGACAGGGGGCGCGGCTACACCTTC. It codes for CASSEDRGRGYTF.

The CDR3 spells CASSHLLAGAYNEQFF. The CDR3 DNA sequence: TGTGCCAGCAGCCACCTTCTAGCGGGAGCTTACAATGAGCAGTTCTTC. The chain recombines TRBV5-6 with TRBJ2-1; 10 nucleotides line up with TRBD2. CDR3 length: 16 residues. The germline V gene encodes CDR1 SGHDT and CDR2 YYEEEE. The V and J ends lost 4 bases and 4 bases, in that order; junction bases with no gene match: 8.

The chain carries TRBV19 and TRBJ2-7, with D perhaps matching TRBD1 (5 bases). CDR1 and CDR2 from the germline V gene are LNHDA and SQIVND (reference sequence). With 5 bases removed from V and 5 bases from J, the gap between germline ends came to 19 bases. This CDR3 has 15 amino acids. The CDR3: CASSPIGHRDDEQYF. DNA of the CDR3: TGTGCCAGTAGTCCCATCGGACACCGAGACGACGAGCAGTACTTC. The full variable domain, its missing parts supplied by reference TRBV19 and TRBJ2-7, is DGGITQSPKYLFRKEGQNVTLSCEQNLNHDAMYWYRQDPGQGLRLIYYSQIVNDFQKGDIAEGYSVSREKKESFPLTVTSAQKNPTAFYLCASSPIGHRDDEQYFGPGTRLTVT.

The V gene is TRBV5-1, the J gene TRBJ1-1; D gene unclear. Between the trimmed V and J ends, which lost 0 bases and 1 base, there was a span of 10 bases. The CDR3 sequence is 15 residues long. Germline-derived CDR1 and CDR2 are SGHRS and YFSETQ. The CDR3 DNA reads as TGCGCCAGCAGCTTGGACGGGTTCGCGAACACTGAAGCTTTCTTT. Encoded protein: CASSLDGFANTEAFF.

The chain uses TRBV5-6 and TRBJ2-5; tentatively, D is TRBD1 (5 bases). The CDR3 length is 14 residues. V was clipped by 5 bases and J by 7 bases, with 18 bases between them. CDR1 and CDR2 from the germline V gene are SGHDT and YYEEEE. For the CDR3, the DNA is TGTGCCAGCAGACTTGGATACGGCCAGGGGACCCAGTACTTC. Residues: CASRLGYGQGTQYF.

CDR3 nucleotides: TGTGCCAGCAGGTCTCGGAGGGGAAACTATGGCTACACCTTC. As protein: CASRSRRGNYGYTF. The rearrangement joins TRBV27 to TRBJ1-2; D perhaps matches TRBD1 (5 bases). CDR3 length: 14 amino acids. Trimming removed 6 bases from V and 2 bases from J, with 13 bases in between. Germline assignment: CDR1 MNHEY and CDR2 SMNVEV (reference sequence).

The CDR3 DNA reads TGTGCCAGCAGCTTCGAATTTCGGTCGTTCGATACGCAGTATTTT. It translates to CASSFEFRSFDTQYF. V usage is TRBV5-4 and J usage is TRBJ2-3, with unresolved D. The CDR3 contains 15 residues. Trimming cost V 2 bases and J 6 bases, with 16 bases left between them. CDR1 is SGHNT and CDR2 is YYREEE in the germline V gene (reference sequence).

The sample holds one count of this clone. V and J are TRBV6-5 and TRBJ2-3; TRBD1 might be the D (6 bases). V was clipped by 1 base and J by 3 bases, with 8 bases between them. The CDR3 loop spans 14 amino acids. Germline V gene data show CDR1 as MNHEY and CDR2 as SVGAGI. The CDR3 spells CASSYLGATDTQYF. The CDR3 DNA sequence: TGTGCCAGCAGTTACTTGGGGGCTACAGATACGCAGTATTTT.

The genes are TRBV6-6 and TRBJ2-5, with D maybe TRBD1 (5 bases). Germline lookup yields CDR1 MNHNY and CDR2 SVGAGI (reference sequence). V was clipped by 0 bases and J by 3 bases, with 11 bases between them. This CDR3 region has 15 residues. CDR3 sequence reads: CASSYSQGREETQYF. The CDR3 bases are TGTGCCAGCAGTTACTCGCAGGGCCGAGAAGAGACCCAGTACTTC.

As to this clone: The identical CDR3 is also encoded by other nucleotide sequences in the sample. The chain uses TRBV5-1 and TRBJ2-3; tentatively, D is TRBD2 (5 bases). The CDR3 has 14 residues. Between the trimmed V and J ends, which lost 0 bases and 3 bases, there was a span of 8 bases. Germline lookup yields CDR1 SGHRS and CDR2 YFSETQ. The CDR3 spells CASSLGLATDTQYF. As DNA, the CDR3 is TGCGCCAGCAGCTTGGGGCTAGCTACAGATACGCAGTATTTT. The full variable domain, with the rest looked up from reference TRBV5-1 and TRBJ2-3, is KAGVTQTPRYLIKTRGQQVTLSCSPISGHRSVSWYQQTPGQGLQFLFEYFSETQRNKGNFPGRFSGRQFSNSRSEMNVSTLELGDSALYLCASSLGLATDTQYFGPGTRLTVL.

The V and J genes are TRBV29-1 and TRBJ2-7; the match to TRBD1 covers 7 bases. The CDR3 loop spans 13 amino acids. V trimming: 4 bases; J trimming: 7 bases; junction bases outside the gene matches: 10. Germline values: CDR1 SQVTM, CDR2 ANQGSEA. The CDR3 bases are TGCAGCGTTGTAGGGCAGGGGGTAAGAGAGCAGTACTTC. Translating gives CSVVGQGVREQYF.

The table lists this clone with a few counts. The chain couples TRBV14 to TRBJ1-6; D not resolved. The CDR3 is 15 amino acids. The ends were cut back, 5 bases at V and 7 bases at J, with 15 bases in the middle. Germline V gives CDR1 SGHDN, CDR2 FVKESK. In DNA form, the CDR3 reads TGTGCCAGCAGCTTCCGTACTGGAGGCAATTCACCCCTCCACTTT. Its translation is CASSFRTGGNSPLHF.

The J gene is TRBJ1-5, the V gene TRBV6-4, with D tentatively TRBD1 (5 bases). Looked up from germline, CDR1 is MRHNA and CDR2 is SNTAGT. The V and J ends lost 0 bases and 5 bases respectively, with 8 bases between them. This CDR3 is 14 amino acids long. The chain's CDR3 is CASSDSGGDQPQHF. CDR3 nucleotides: TGTGCCAGCAGTGACTCCGGGGGGGATCAGCCCCAGCATTTT.